One sample yielded the 6 T cell receptor beta chains listed below, sequenced in a study of blood T cell repertoires in COVID-19. Repertoires were generated with immunoSEQ multiplex PCR, while TCRdb's copy carries only in-frame clones and drops some. This table has hundreds of thousands of clones, more than 80% appearing once. The material sequenced was peripheral blood. The receptors originated from a woman aged 25 to 39 with active or convalescent COVID-19.

J is TRBJ1-6 and V is TRBV27; TRBD1 agrees at 10 bases. The ends lost 5 bases at V and 5 bases at J; junction bases unmatched: 21. CDR1 MNHEY and CDR2 SMNVEV come from the germline V gene (reference sequence). The length of the CDR3 is 21 residues. This chain's CDR3 is CASSRQLVRQGASNHNSPLHF. For the CDR3, the DNA is TGTGCCAGCAGTCGACAACTCGTTAGACAGGGGGCGTCCAACCATAATTCACCCCTCCACTTT.

The chain links TRBV6-5 to TRBJ1-2; TRBD1 might be the D (5 bases). CDR1 is MNHEY, CDR2 SVGAGI, per germline. There are 14 residues in the CDR3. The germline V and J ends were trimmed by 3 bases and 4 bases, with 12 bases remaining between them. Here the CDR3 reads CASSYGQGIYGYTF. Written as DNA, the CDR3 is TGTGCCAGCAGTTATGGTCAGGGAATCTATGGCTACACCTTC.

The gene calls are TRBV6-5 and TRBJ1-2; D gene unclear. Trimming stripped 7 bases from V and 5 bases from J, with 20 bases between. Germline values: CDR1 MNHEY, CDR2 SVGAGI. The CDR3 sequence is 15 residues long. As DNA, the CDR3 is TGTGCCAGCAACGATTATATTACCTCAGATTATGGCTACACCTTC. It is translated as CASNDYITSDYGYTF.

The chain carries TRBV6-5 and TRBJ1-4, with TRBD1 as a possible D gene (5 bases). CDR1 is MNHEY and CDR2 is SVGAGI in the germline V gene. The CDR3 consists of 15 residues. With 7 bases removed from V and 12 bases from J, the gap between germline ends came to 24 bases. Here the CDR3 reads CASNARGDSSEELFF. The CDR3 DNA reads as TGTGCCAGCAATGCCCGGGGGGACTCCTCGGAGGAACTGTTTTTT.

This rearrangement joins TRBV6-5 to TRBJ1-1; D uncertain. Looked up from germline, CDR1 is MNHEY and CDR2 is SVGAGI. The CDR3 consists of 12 residues. With 4 bases removed from V and 11 bases from J, the gap between germline ends came to 14 bases. The DNA of the CDR3 is TGTGCCAGCAGTTCCCCGGCTGCAGCGGCTTTCTTT. It specifies CASSSPAAAAFF.

This sequence joins TRBV7-9 and TRBJ2-3, with TRBD2 matching over 7 bases. This CDR3 comprises 15 residues. In germline, CDR1 is SEHNR, CDR2 FQNEAQ (reference sequence). V dropped 8 bases and J dropped 2; count of bases not matched to a gene: 10. CDR3 sequence reads: CASRPSGTPTDTQYF. In DNA, the CDR3 is TGTGCCAGCCGACCGAGCGGGACCCCCACAGATACGCAGTATTTT.